This T cell receptor (beta chain) comes out of a study of post-analysis software for immune sequencing data. V dropped 4 bases and J dropped 5 bases, with 22 bases sitting between them. There are 17 residues in the CDR3. Germline V lookup: CDR1 SGDLS, CDR2 YYNGEE. Prepared TCR beta cDNA libraries contained unique molecular identifiers. TCRdb fed the PCR reads into MiXCR, producing one record per CDR3 protein. In the table there are 150,000 or so distinct CDR3 sequences, about 37% of which are singletons. Points from the study as a whole: Five or six TRBV segments, including TRBV5-6, TRBV5-1 and TRBV20-1, were more frequent in patients than controls. The authors found that F measure strongly co-clustered same-batch samples.

This clonotype was counted between two and nine times. Its specificity is not known. The genes are TRBV9 and TRBJ2-1; D gene unclear. Sample: blood, taken after autologous hematopoietic stem cell transplantation. The sequence derives from a girl aged 10-17 years with multiple sclerosis. CDR3 sequence (DNA): TGTGCCAGCAGCTCGGCGGTGGCGGCTAAACCGGACAATGAGCAGTTCTTC. It is translated as CASSSAVAAKPDNEQFF.